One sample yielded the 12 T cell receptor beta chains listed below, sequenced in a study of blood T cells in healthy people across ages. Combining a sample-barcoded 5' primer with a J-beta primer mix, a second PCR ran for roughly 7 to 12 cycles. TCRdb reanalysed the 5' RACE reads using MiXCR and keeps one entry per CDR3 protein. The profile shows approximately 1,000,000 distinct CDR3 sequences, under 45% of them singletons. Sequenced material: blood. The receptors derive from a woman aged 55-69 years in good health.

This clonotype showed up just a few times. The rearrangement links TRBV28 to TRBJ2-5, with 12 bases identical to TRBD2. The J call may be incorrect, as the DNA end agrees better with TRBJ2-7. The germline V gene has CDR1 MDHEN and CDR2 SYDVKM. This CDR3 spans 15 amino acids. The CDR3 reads CASSFRLAGAGEQYF. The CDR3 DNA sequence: TGTGCCAGCAGTTTCCGACTAGCGGGAGCGGGCGAGCAGTACTTC.

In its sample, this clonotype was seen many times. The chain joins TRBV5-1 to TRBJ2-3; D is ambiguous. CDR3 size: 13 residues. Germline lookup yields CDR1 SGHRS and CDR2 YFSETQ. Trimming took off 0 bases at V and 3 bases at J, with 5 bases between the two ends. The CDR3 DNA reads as TGCGCCAGCAGCTTGGACGGGACAGATACGCAGTATTTT. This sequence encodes CASSLDGTDTQYF.

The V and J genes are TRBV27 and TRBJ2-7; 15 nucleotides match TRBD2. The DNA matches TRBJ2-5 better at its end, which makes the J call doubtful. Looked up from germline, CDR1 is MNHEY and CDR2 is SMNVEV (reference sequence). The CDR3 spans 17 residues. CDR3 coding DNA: TGTGCCAGCAGTTTATCGGGACTAGCGGGAGGTGGAGAGACCCAGTACTTC. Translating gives CASSLSGLAGGGETQYF.

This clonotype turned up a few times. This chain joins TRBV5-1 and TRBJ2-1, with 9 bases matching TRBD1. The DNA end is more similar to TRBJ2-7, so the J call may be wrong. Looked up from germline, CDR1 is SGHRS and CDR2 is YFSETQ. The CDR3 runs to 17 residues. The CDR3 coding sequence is TGCGCCAGCAGCTTGGACGGGACAGGGATTTCCTACAATGAGCAGTACTTC. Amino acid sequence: CASSLDGTGISYNEQYF.

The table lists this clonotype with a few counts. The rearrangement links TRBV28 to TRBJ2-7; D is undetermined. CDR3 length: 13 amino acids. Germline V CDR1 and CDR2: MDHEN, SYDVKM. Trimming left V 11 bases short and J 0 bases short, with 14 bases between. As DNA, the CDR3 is TGTGCCTCCCAAAATGGGAACTCCTACGAGCAGTACTTC. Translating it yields CASQNGNSYEQYF. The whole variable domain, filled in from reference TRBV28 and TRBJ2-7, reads DVKVTQSSRYLVKRTGEKVFLECVQDMDHENMFWYRQDPGLGLRLIYFSYDVKMKEKGDIPEGYSVSREKKERFSLILESASTNQTSMYLCASQNGNSYEQYFGPGTRLTVT.

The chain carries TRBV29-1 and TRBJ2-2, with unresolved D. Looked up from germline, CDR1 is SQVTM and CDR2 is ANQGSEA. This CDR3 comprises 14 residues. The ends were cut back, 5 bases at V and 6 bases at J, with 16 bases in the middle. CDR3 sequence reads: CSVFNSGGAGELFF. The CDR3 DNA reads TGCAGCGTTTTCAACTCTGGTGGGGCCGGGGAGCTGTTTTTT.

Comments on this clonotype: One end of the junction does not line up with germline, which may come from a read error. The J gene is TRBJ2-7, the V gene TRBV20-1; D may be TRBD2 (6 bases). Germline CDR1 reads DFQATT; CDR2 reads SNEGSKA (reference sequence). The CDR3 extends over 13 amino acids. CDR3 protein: CGASGGSADEQYF. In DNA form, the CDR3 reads TGCGGTGCTAGTGGGGGGAGTGCGGACGAGCAGTACTTC.

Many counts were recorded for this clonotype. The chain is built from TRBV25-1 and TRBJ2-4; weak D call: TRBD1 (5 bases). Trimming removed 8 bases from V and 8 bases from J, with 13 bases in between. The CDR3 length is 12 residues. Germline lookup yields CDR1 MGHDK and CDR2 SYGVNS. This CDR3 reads CASWGVGDIQYF. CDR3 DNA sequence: TGTGCCAGCTGGGGCGTAGGGGACATTCAGTACTTC.

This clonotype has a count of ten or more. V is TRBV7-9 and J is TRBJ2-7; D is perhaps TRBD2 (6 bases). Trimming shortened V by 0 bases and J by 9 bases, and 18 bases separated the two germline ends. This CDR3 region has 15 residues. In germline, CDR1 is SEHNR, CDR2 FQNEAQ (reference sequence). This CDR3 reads CASSLALVAEVRQYF. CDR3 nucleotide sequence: TGTGCCAGCAGCTTAGCGTTGGTAGCGGAGGTACGGCAGTACTTC.

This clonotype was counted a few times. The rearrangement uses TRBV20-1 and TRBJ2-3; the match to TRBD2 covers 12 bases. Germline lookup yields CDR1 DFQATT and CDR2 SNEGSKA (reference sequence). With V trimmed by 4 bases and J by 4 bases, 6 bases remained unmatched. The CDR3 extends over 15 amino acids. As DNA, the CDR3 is TGCAGTGCTACATGGTCTAGCGGGAGGGCAGATACGCAGTATTTT. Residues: CSATWSSGRADTQYF.

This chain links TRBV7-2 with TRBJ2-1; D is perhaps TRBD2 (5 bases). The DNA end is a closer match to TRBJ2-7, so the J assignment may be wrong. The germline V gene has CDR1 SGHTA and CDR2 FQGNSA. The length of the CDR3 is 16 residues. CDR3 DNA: TGTGCCAGCAGCCATGGGAGTGGCAGCTCCTACAATGAGCAGTACTTC. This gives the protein CASSHGSGSSYNEQYF.

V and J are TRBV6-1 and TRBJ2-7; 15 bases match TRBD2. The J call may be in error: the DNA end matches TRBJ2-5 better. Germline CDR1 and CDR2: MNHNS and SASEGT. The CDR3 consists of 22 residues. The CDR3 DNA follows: TGTGCCAGCAGTGATTTTCGACAGACTCGGACTAGCGGGAGGGGCCTATCAGAGACCCAGTACTTC. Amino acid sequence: CASSDFRQTRTSGRGLSETQYF.